The 2 T cell receptor beta chains reported below all come from one sample, sequenced in a study of T cell responses to AZD1222 COVID-19 vaccine. Sequencing used immunoSEQ multiplex PCR; TCRdb keeps in-frame clones, though not all of them. The sample consists of 120,000 or so clones, about nine tenths of them appearing once. The material sequenced was peripheral blood, taken on day 0 of AZD1222 vaccination. Every receptor here comes from an adult in good health.

The gene calls are TRBV5-8 and TRBJ2-7; D gene ambiguous. V lost 4 bases, J lost 3 bases, and 14 bases lay in between. CDR1 and CDR2 from the germline V gene are SGHTS and YDEGEE. CDR3 length equals 14 residues. This chain's CDR3 is CASSRSGPLYEQYF. For the CDR3, the DNA is TGTGCCAGCAGCCGATCCGGGCCTCTCTACGAGCAGTACTTC.

This rearrangement joins TRBV2 to TRBJ2-6; D is uncertain. CDR1 and CDR2 (germline): SNHLY, FYNNEI. V was clipped by 3 bases and J by 0 bases, with 15 bases between them. This CDR3 is built from 18 residues. The CDR3 loop is CASSDLRIDLSGANVLTF. The CDR3 coding sequence is TGTGCCAGCAGTGACCTCAGAATTGATCTCTCTGGGGCCAACGTCCTGACTTTC. The complete variable domain, with remaining parts taken from reference TRBV2 and TRBJ2-6, reads EPEVTQTPSHQVTQMGQEVILRCVPISNHLYFYWYRQILGQKVEFLVSFYNNEISEKSEIFDDQFSVERPDGSNFTLKIRSTKLEDSAMYFCASSDLRIDLSGANVLTFGAGSRLTVL.